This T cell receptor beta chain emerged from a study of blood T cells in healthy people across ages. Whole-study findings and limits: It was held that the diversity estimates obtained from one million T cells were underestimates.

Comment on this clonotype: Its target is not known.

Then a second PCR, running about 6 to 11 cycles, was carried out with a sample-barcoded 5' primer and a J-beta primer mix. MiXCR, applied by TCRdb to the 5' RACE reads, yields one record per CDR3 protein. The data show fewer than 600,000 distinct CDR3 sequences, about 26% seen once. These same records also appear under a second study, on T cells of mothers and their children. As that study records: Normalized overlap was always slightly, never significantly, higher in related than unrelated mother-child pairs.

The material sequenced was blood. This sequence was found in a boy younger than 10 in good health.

The CDR3 here is CASSPPGGNQPQHF. DNA of the CDR3: TGTGCCAGCTCACCACCAGGGGGGAATCAGCCCCAGCATTTT. V usage is TRBV18 and J usage is TRBJ1-5; possible D gene TRBD1, 6 bases. Germline values: CDR1 KGHSH, CDR2 LQKENI. The CDR3 length is 14 residues. V was pared by 0 bases and J by 4 bases, with 7 bases between.